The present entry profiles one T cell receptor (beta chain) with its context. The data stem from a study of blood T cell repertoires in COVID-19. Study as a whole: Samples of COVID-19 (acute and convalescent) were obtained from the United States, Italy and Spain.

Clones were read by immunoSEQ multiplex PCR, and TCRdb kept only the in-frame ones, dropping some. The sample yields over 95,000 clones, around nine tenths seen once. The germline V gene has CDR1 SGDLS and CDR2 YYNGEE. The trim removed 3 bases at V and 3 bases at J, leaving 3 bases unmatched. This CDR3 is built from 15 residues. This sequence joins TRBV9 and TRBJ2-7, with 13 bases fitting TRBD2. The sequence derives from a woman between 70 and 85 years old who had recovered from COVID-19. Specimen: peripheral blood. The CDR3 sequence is CASSGGLAGNYEQYF. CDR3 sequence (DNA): TGTGCCAGCAGCGGGGGACTAGCGGGAAACTACGAGCAGTACTTC. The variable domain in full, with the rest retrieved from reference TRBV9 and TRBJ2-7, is DSGVTQTPKHLITATGQRVTLRCSPRSGDLSVYWYQQSLDQGLQFLIQYYNGEERAKGNILERFSAQQFPDLHSELNLSSLELGDSALYFCASSGGLAGNYEQYFGPGTRLTVT.